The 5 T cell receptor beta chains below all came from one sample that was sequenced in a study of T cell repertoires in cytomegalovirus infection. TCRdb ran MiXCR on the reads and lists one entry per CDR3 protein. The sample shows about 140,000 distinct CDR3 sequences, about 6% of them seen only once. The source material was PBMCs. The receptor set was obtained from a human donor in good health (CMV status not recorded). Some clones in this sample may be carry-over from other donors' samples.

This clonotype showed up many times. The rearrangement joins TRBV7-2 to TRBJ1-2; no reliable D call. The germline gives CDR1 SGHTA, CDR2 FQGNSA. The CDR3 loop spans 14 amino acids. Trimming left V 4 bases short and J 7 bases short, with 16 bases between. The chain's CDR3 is CASSSPVVAGGYTF. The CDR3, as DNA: TGTGCCAGCAGCTCTCCAGTCGTGGCCGGTGGCTACACCTTC.

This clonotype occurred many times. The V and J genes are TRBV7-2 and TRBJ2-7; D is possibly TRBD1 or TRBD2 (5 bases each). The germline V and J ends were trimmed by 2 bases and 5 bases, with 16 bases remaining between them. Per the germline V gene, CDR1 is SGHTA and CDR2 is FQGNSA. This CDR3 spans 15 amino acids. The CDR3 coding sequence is TGTGCCAGCAGCTTACCCAGAGGGGCACAGAACGAGCAGTACTTC. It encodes CASSLPRGAQNEQYF.

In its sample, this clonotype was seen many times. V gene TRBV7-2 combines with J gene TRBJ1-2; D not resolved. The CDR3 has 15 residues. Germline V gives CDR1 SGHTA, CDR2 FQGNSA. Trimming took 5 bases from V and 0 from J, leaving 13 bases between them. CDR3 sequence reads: CASSQTTDTNYGYTF. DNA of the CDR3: TGTGCCAGCAGCCAGACCACGGATACTAACTATGGCTACACCTTC.

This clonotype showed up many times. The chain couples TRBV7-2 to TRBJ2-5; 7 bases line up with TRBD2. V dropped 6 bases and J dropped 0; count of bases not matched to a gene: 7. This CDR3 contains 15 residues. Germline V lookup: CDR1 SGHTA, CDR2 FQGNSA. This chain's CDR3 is CASRPLGGDQETQYF. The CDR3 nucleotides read TGTGCCAGCAGACCCCTTGGGGGGGACCAAGAGACCCAGTACTTC.

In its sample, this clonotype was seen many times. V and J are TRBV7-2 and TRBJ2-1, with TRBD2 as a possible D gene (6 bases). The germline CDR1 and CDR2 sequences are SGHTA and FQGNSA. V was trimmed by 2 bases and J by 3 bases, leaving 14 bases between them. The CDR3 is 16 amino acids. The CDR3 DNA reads TGTGCCAGCAGCTTATACTCTAGCGCCGTCTACAATGAGCAGTTCTTC. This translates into CASSLYSSAVYNEQFF.